The entry that follows covers one TCR beta chain sequence. The control participants were healthy donors, and these controls were matched with respect to both age and sex. The data stem from a study of CD8 T cells in Susac syndrome. RNA was extracted with the RNeasy kit, and a quantity of about 0.45 to 1 ug was reverse transcribed using random hexamers. By means of immunoSEQ multiplex PCR, TCR beta CDR3 spanning 54 Vbeta and 13 Jbeta underwent amplification. MiXCR, run by TCRdb on the immunoSEQ multiplex PCR reads, gives a single entry per CDR3 protein. The table lists 70,000 to 100,000 distinct CDR3 sequences, approximately 92% of them singletons. Trimming removed 1 base from V and 4 bases from J, with 5 bases in between. The CDR3 extends over 11 amino acids. CDR1 and CDR2 from the germline V gene are GTSNPN and SVGIG (reference sequence).

Material: CD8+ T cells from PBMCs. This clonotype was sampled from a human donor in good health. The chain joins TRBV30 to TRBJ2-7; perhaps TRBD1 as D (5 bases). This CDR3 reads CAWSEGYEQYF. The CDR3 nucleotides are TGTGCCTGGAGTGAGGGGTACGAGCAGTACTTC.